The 5 T cell receptor beta chains given below trace back to one sample, sequenced in a study of shared clonotypes between healthy human individuals. Clones were sequenced by immunoSEQ multiplex PCR, and TCRdb holds only the in-frame ones, with some missing. The sample holds about 1.5 million clones, approximately 98% seen once. Sequences were obtained from naive CD4+ T cells sorted from blood. Subset: CD45RA+ positively selected. These receptors all come from a young man in good health.

The rearrangement joins TRBV28 to TRBJ1-5, with D possibly matching TRBD1 (6 bases). CDR3 size: 17 residues. Trimming removed 3 bases at V and 0 bases at J, with 15 bases between. The germline V gene has CDR1 MDHEN and CDR2 SYDVKM. The CDR3 reads CASSFGGRLYSNQPQHF. The DNA of the CDR3 is TGTGCCAGCAGTTTTGGGGGCAGGCTGTATAGCAATCAGCCCCAGCATTTT.

This clone was observed a single time. The chain joins TRBV5-6 to TRBJ2-1; D remains unclear. Germline loops: CDR1 SGHDT, CDR2 YYEEEE. The V end was cut by 0 bases, the J end by 6 bases, with 4 bases between. CDR3 length: 12 amino acids. DNA of the CDR3: TGTGCCAGCAGCTTGGATGGCAATGAGCAGTTCTTC. As protein: CASSLDGNEQFF.

This chain links TRBV2 with TRBJ2-1; 10 bases match TRBD1. Trimming cost V 6 bases and J 7 bases; bases outside gene matches: 9. The length of the CDR3 is 15 residues. Germline CDR1 reads SNHLY; CDR2 reads FYNNEI. The CDR3 is CASSPGQGRRNEQFF. The CDR3, as DNA: TGTGCCAGCAGCCCGGGACAGGGGCGTCGGAATGAGCAGTTCTTC.

This chain uses TRBV5-5 with TRBJ2-3; TRBD2 is a possible D gene (6 bases). The CDR3 length is 16 residues. The germline CDR1 and CDR2 sequences are SGHKS and YYEKEE (reference sequence). Trimming took off 0 bases at V and 1 base at J, with 12 bases between the two ends. This CDR3 is CASSLVWRGGTDTQYF. The DNA of the CDR3 is TGTGCCAGCAGCTTGGTGTGGCGGGGAGGCACAGATACGCAGTATTTT.

The chain combines TRBV4-2 with TRBJ1-5; weak D call: TRBD1 (5 bases). This CDR3 has 16 amino acids. V gave up 0 bases and J gave up 5 bases, with 14 bases separating them. Germline V CDR1 and CDR2: LGHNA, YNFKEQ. CDR3 loop: CASSQDNGGSYQPQHF. In DNA, the CDR3 is TGTGCCAGCAGCCAAGATAATGGGGGTTCTTATCAGCCCCAGCATTTT.